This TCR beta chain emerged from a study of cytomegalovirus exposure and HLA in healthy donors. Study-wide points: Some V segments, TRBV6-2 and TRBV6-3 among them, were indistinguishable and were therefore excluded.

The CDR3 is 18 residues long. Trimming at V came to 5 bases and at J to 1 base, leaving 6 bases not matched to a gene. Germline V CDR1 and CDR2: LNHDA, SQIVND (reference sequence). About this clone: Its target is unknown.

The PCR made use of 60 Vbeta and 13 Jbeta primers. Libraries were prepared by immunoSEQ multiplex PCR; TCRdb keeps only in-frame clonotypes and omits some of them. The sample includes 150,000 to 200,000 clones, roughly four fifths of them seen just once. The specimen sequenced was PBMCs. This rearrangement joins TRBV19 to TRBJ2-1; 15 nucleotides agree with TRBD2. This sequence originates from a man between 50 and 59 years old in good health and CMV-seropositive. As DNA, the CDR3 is TGTGCCAGTAGTTCAGGGACTAGCGGGAGGCAATCCTACAATGAGCAGTTCTTC. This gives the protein CASSSGTSGRQSYNEQFF. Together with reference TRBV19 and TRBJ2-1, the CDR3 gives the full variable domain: DGGITQSPKYLFRKEGQNVTLSCEQNLNHDAMYWYRQDPGQGLRLIYYSQIVNDFQKGDIAEGYSVSREKKESFPLTVTSAQKNPTAFYLCASSSGTSGRQSYNEQFFGPGTRLTVL.